The rows below give T cell receptor beta chains drawn from one sample of a study of read filtering for tumor transcriptome and immune sequencing. In TCRdb, the reads were re-called with MiXCR into one record per CDR3 protein. Of fewer than 45,000 distinct CDR3 sequences in the sample, approximately 12% were seen once. Source material: a population of CD138-negative cells sorted from bone marrow. These receptors were collected from a donor over 35 with multiple myeloma. Each CDR3 is given with its conserved first and last residue.

J gene,V gene,CDR3 protein
TRBJ2-3,TRBV29-1,CSAISGQQYTDTQYF
TRBJ2-3,TRBV5-1,CASSFGTGVGLGTDTQYF
TRBJ1-5,TRBV7-9,CASSLSNQPQHF
TRBJ2-6,TRBV5-4,CASAEGSFSGANVLTF
TRBJ2-2,TRBV5-1,CASSPTGTGDTGGLFF
TRBJ2-7,TRBV5-6,CASSLGRNRRTSYEQYF
TRBJ2-2,TRBV20-1,CSALHPTGMDTGELFF
TRBJ2-1,TRBV12-3/TRBV12-4,CASSFRDKDYNEQFF
TRBJ2-7,TRBV2,CASQEGARFYEQYF
TRBJ2-1,TRBV11-3,CASRRGTSGYNEQFF
TRBJ2-1,TRBV12-5,CASGPPPAAGYNEQFF
TRBJ2-1,TRBV6-6,CASSFGGGIGSYNEQFF
TRBJ2-1,TRBV28,CASKASGYNEQFF
TRBJ2-5,TRBV20-1,CSASSVRDETQYF
TRBJ2-1,TRBV9,CASSVVGVEQFF
TRBJ2-7,TRBV12-3/TRBV12-4,CASSFGDPGYSEQYF
TRBJ2-2,TRBV20-1,CSAGDSLTGELFF
TRBJ2-2,TRBV5-1,CASNQAGAPTGELFF
TRBJ2-7,TRBV5-1,CASSLKGVEQYF
TRBJ1-1,TRBV28,CASSQPGQGLKAEAFF
TRBJ2-6,TRBV28,CASSTGPGANVLTF
TRBJ2-1,TRBV11-2,CASSGRGNEQFF
TRBJ2-3,TRBV20-1,CSARGGRRDTQYF
TRBJ2-2,TRBV12-3/TRBV12-4,CASSFRDRGRGELFF
TRBJ2-7,TRBV5-6,CASSLESEQYF
TRBJ1-5,TRBV18,CASSPYNQPQHF
TRBJ2-5,TRBV27,CASSLIGVETQYF
TRBJ1-1,TRBV20-1,CRPFGDTEAFF
TRBJ2-1,TRBV7-2,CASSPRTSGDDNEQFF